Below are 14 T cell receptor beta chains sequenced from a single sample in a study of T-cell reconstitution after alpha-beta-depleted transplantation in children (dated by TCRdb to 2016 to 2017). The library was prepared using PCR. TCRdb names Illumina HiSeq 2500 as the instrument used. TCR libraries were prepared with molecular barcoding, using unique molecular identifiers to normalize TCRbeta repertoire quantification. In-frame beta chains were kept once TCRdb had trimmed the public reads at Q25 with fastp and called clones with MiXCR. Rows with a matching CDR3 protein are joined into one entry that keeps the most common DNA and genes. Across this sample there are about 980,000 distinct CDR3 sequences, with roughly 29% seen only once. The top ten clones comprise about 28% of the sample. Reading the label with the study, this specimen's treatment or condition is: allogeneic hematopoietic cell transplantation with graft depleted of TCRalphabeta T cells and CD19 B cells.

The sequences come from PBMCs, mostly from graft donor cells, collected 360 days after TCRalphabeta/CD19-depleted stem cell transplant. The receptor source for this set is a boy in the first two years of life who had a stem cell transplant for SCID, so the T cells may come from the graft donor.

This chain joins TRBV20-1 and TRBJ2-6; D gene unclear. CDR1 DFQATT and CDR2 SNEGSKA come from the germline V gene (reference sequence). This CDR3 region has 16 residues. V was trimmed by 2 bases and J by 0 bases, leaving 11 bases between them. In nucleotides, the CDR3 is TGCAGTGCTAGACGTCCTTTACTCTCTGGGGCCAACGTCCTGACTTTC. Its translation: CSARRPLLSGANVLTF.

This clonotype was seen only a few times. The rearrangement uses TRBV20-1 and TRBJ1-1; D is uncertain. Deletions cut 0 bases from V and 1 base from J, with 9 bases between. The CDR3 loop spans 14 amino acids. The germline V gene encodes CDR1 DFQATT and CDR2 SNEGSKA (reference sequence). CDR3 coding DNA: TGCAGTGCTAGAGATCGGAAGAAGAACACTGAAGCTTTCTTT. Its protein is CSARDRKKNTEAFF.

This clonotype was seen only a few times. The chain joins TRBV7-2 to TRBJ2-3, with D hard to call. The length of the CDR3 is 15 residues. V lost 5 bases and J 0 bases, leaving 12 bases between the germline ends. In germline, CDR1 is SGHTA, CDR2 FQGNSA. The CDR3 DNA reads TGTGCCAGCAGCGTGGGGTCCTATAGCACAGATACGCAGTATTTT. It translates to CASSVGSYSTDTQYF.

This clonotype was counted between two and nine times. CDR3 sequence: CASSQDMRGATYEQYF. In nucleotides, the CDR3 is TGCGCCAGCAGCCAAGATATGCGGGGGGCAACCTACGAGCAGTACTTC. This chain joins TRBV4-1 and TRBJ2-7; TRBD2 aligns across 8 bases. Trimming cost V 0 bases and J 2 bases; bases outside gene matches: 6. There are 16 residues in the CDR3. Germline loops: CDR1 MGHRA, CDR2 YSYEKL.

The chain uses TRBV5-1 and TRBJ1-6; maybe TRBD1 (6 bases). Per the germline V gene, CDR1 is SGHRS and CDR2 is YFSETQ. V was shortened by 3 bases and J by 10 bases, with 17 bases between the two germline ends. The CDR3 contains 15 residues. The CDR3 bases are TGCGCCAGCAGCTACCAGGGGCAGGGGAGATCACCCCTCCACTTT. Translated: CASSYQGQGRSPLHF.

This clonotype has only a few counts. The chain recombines TRBV20-1 with TRBJ2-3; D is uncertain. The CDR3 totals 15 residues. Trimming pared 5 bases from V and 5 bases from J, leaving 20 bases between. The germline gives CDR1 DFQATT, CDR2 SNEGSKA (reference sequence). The CDR3 region is CSASKNRARGDTQYF. The CDR3 DNA reads as TGCAGTGCTTCTAAAAACCGGGCGCGCGGAGATACGCAGTATTTT.

As DNA, the CDR3 is TGTGCCACCCAGACCCTGAGCACAGATACGCAGTATTTT. It is translated as CATQTLSTDTQYF. This chain uses TRBV7-9 with TRBJ2-3; D is ambiguous. The germline V gene has CDR1 SEHNR and CDR2 FQNEAQ (reference sequence). CDR3 length: 13 residues. The V and J ends lost 10 bases and 0 bases respectively, with 11 bases between them.

This clonotype was counted a few times. V gene TRBV6-2 or TRBV6-3 combines with J gene TRBJ1-2, with D hard to call. The germline V gene has CDR1 MNHEY and CDR2 SVGEGT. The CDR3 is made up of 13 amino acids. Trimming shortened V by 2 bases and J by 5 bases, and 9 bases separated the two germline ends. CDR3: CASSYRAVYGYTF. CDR3 sequence (DNA): TGTGCCAGCAGTTACCGGGCAGTTTATGGCTACACCTTC.

The chain combines TRBV13 with TRBJ2-5, with 9 bases matching TRBD1. The junction had 9 bases not matched to a gene; V was cut back by 5 bases and J by 5 bases. Looked up from germline, CDR1 is PRHDT and CDR2 is FYEKMQ (reference sequence). CDR3 length: 15 amino acids. The CDR3 DNA reads as TGTGCCAGCAGCCTGCGGACAGGGGCAGGGGAGACCCAGTACTTC. It encodes CASSLRTGAGETQYF.

CDR3 DNA sequence: TGTGCCAGCAGCCGACCCGGGACTAGCAAGGGTGAGCAGTTCTTC. Translating it yields CASSRPGTSKGEQFF. The chain recombines TRBV7-9 with TRBJ2-1, with TRBD2 identical over 9 bases. The CDR3 sequence is 15 residues long. Unmatched junction bases numbered 11, after V lost 5 bases and J lost 9 bases. The germline V gene encodes CDR1 SEHNR and CDR2 FQNEAQ (reference sequence). Full variable domain (remainder filled in from reference TRBV7-9 and TRBJ2-1): DTGVSQNPRHKITKRGQNVTFRCDPISEHNRLYWYRQTLGQGPEFLTYFQNEAQLEKSRLLSDRFSAERPKGSFSTLEIQRTEQGDSAMYLCASSRPGTSKGEQFFGPGTRLTVL.

The V call is TRBV7-6, the J call TRBJ2-1; 7 bases fit TRBD2. CDR1 is SGHVS and CDR2 is FNYEAQ in the germline V gene. The CDR3 runs to 17 residues. The ends lost 3 bases at V and 0 bases at J; junction bases unmatched: 8. Here the CDR3 DNA reads TGTGCCAGCAGCTTTATACCAGCGGGGAGCTCCTACAATGAGCAGTTCTTC. Translation gives CASSFIPAGSSYNEQFF.

The rearrangement joins TRBV12-3 or TRBV12-4 to TRBJ2-7; D is uncertain. V gave up 5 bases and J gave up 3 bases, with 14 bases separating them. CDR3 length: 14 residues. The CDR3 DNA sequence: TGTGCCAGCAGTCCCGGCCGGGCGAACTACGAGCAGTACTTC. Translation gives CASSPGRANYEQYF.

The sample holds a few counts of this clonotype. This chain uses TRBV4-3 with TRBJ2-3; no definite D call. Trimming shortened V by 4 bases and J by 10 bases, and 15 bases separated the two germline ends. Per the germline V gene, CDR1 is LGHNA and CDR2 is YSLEER. The CDR3 sequence is 13 residues long. The CDR3 region is CASSPVSGVSQYF. The CDR3 nucleotides read TGCGCCAGCAGCCCGGTCTCTGGAGTTTCGCAGTATTTT.

The V call is TRBV5-1, the J call TRBJ2-3, with D hard to call. V shed 7 bases and J shed 1 base, with 13 bases lying between them. Germline V gene sequence: CDR1 SGHRS, CDR2 YFSETQ. The CDR3 runs to 14 residues. CDR3 protein: CASCASPGTDTQYF. The CDR3 coding sequence is TGCGCCAGCTGTGCGTCGCCCGGCACAGATACGCAGTATTTT.